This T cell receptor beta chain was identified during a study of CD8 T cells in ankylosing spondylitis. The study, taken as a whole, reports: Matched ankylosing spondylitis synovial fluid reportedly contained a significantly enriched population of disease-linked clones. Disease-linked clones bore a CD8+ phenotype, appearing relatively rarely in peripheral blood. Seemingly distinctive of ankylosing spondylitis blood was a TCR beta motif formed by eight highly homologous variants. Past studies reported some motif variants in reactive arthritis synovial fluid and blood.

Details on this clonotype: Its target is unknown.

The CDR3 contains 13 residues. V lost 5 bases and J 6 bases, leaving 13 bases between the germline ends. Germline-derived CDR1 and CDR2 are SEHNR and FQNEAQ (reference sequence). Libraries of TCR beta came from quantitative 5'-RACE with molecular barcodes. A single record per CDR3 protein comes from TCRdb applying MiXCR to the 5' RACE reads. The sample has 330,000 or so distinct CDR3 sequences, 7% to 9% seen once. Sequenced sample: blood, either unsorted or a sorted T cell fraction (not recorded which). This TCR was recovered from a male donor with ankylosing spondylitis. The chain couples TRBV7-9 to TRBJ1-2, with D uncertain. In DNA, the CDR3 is TGTGCCAGCAGCGAAGGGCGGGCAGATGGCTACACCTTC. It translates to CASSEGRADGYTF.